Shown below are 9 T cell receptor beta chains from a single sample sequenced in a study of shared clonotypes between healthy human individuals. Repertoires were generated with immunoSEQ multiplex PCR, while TCRdb's copy carries only in-frame clones and drops some. This sample has 2 million to 2.5 million clones, with 95% found just once. The sample comprised naive CD4+ T cells sorted from blood. Specified subset: CD45RA+ positively selected. These receptors were obtained from a man aged 18 to 29 in good health.

This chain uses TRBV6-6 with TRBJ1-5; TRBD1 matches at 9 bases. Losses at the gene ends were 2 bases for V and 7 bases for J; bases not matched to a gene: 9. CDR1 is MNHNY, CDR2 SVGAGI, per germline (reference sequence). The length of the CDR3 is 16 residues. The CDR3 nucleotides are TGTGCCAGCAGTTACGCCGACAGGGGGAAACGCCAGCCCCAGCATTTT. Translating gives CASSYADRGKRQPQHF.

The chain carries TRBV29-1 and TRBJ1-1, with D uncertain. Trimming removed 4 bases from V and 1 base from J, with 10 bases in between. In germline, CDR1 is SQVTM, CDR2 ANQGSEA. The CDR3 is 13 residues long. CDR3 nucleotides: TGCAGCGTTGTAGTCTCGGAGAACACTGAAGCTTTCTTT. This encodes CSVVVSENTEAFF.

This chain uses TRBV6-5 with TRBJ1-6; D is unclear. V gave up 4 bases and J gave up 0 bases, with 7 bases separating them. CDR3 size: 15 residues. Germline V gene data show CDR1 as MNHEY and CDR2 as SVGAGI. The DNA for the CDR3 is TGTGCCAGCAGTTCAGTAAGCTCCTATAATTCACCCCTCCACTTT. It is translated as CASSSVSSYNSPLHF.

The rearrangement links TRBV7-9 to TRBJ2-4, with a weak D call TRBD2 (6 bases). Looked up from germline, CDR1 is SEHNR and CDR2 is FQNEAQ (reference sequence). This CDR3 has 16 residues. V lost 10 bases and J lost 1, with 20 bases in between. The CDR3 sequence: CATRPLGGRAKNIQYF. CDR3 nucleotide sequence: TGTGCCACCCGCCCTTTGGGGGGTAGGGCCAAAAACATTCAGTACTTC.

The genes are TRBV28 and TRBJ2-7; 9 bases fit TRBD1. With V trimmed by 6 bases and J by 7 bases, 16 bases remained unmatched. This CDR3 comprises 16 residues. Per germline, CDR1 MDHEN and CDR2 SYDVKM. CDR3 residues: CASSKTPGQGRDEQYF. CDR3 DNA sequence: TGTGCCAGCAGCAAAACCCCGGGACAGGGTAGGGATGAGCAGTACTTC.

This CDR3 reads CASSLWGSTQETQYF. The CDR3 DNA reads as TGTGCCAGCAGCTTATGGGGTTCGACACAAGAGACCCAGTACTTC. The chain recombines TRBV7-2 with TRBJ2-5; D is ambiguous. V was clipped by 2 bases and J by 2 bases, with 12 bases between them. This CDR3 is built from 15 residues. From germline, CDR1 is SGHTA and CDR2 FQGNSA.

This rearrangement joins TRBV5-6 to TRBJ2-7, with D tentatively TRBD1 (6 bases). Trimming took 4 bases from V and 6 from J, leaving 11 bases between them. The CDR3 runs to 12 residues. The V gene's germline CDR1 is SGHDT and CDR2 YYEEEE. In nucleotides, the CDR3 is TGTGCCAGCAGCCGCACAGGGAGCGAGCAGTACTTC. This encodes CASSRTGSEQYF.

Worth noting for this clone: Other nucleotide sequences in the sample specify the same CDR3. This chain uses TRBV5-4 with TRBJ2-2, with D possibly being TRBD1 or TRBD2 (5 bases each). Germline values: CDR1 SGHNT, CDR2 YYREEE (reference sequence). Trimming stripped 0 bases from V and 5 bases from J, with 11 bases between. The CDR3 has 15 amino acids. CDR3 sequence reads: CASSLVQGGTGELFF. CDR3 DNA: TGTGCCAGCAGCTTGGTCCAGGGCGGGACCGGGGAGCTGTTTTTT. The complete variable domain, with remaining parts taken from reference TRBV5-4 and TRBJ2-2, reads ETGVTQSPTHLIKTRGQQVTLRCSSQSGHNTVSWYQQALGQGPQFIFQYYREEENGRGNFPPRFSGLQFPNYSSELNVNALELDDSALYLCASSLVQGGTGELFFGEGSRLTVL.

The genes are TRBV7-2 and TRBJ2-7; D perhaps matches TRBD2 (5 bases). The CDR3 is 14 residues long. The V gene's germline CDR1 is SGHTA and CDR2 FQGNSA. Trimming removed 2 bases at V and 7 bases at J, with 15 bases between. CDR3 sequence: CASSLRSSSGEQYF. The CDR3 DNA follows: TGTGCCAGCAGCTTAAGGTCCTCTTCGGGGGAGCAGTACTTC. Filled out from reference TRBV7-2 and TRBJ2-7, the complete variable domain reads GAGVSQSPSNKVTEKGKDVELRCDPISGHTALYWYRQSLGQGLEFLIYFQGNSAPDKSGLPSDRFSAERTGGSVSTLTIQRTQQEDSAVYLCASSLRSSSGEQYFGPGTRLTVT.